A selection of T cell receptor beta chains follows, all from one sample in a study of blood T cells in healthy people across ages. From the 5' RACE reads, TCRdb called clonotypes with MiXCR, one entry per CDR3 protein. The sample records approximately 1.5 million distinct CDR3 sequences, 40% to 45% being singletons. The material sequenced was blood. Receptors were obtained from a woman aged 18-29 years in good health. CDR3s include the opening cysteine and the closing phenylalanine or tryptophan. Each record gives: V gene, D gene, clone size, J gene, CDR3 DNA, CDR3 protein. The D gene is left open where the match is weak. Size values are once, few and many counts, or a class for expanded clones, and some rows have none.

V: TRBV20-1
D: .
size: few
J: TRBJ1-1
DNA: TGCAGTGCTCCCCGGGGGGGGATGAACACTGAAGCTTTCTTT
CDR3: CSAPRGGMNTEAFF

V: TRBV7-2
D: .
size: .
J: TRBJ1-1
DNA: TGTGCCAGCAGCCAAAACCGGGGGAGGGACACTGAAGCTTTCTTT
CDR3: CASSQNRGRDTEAFF

V: TRBV7-9
D: .
size: .
J: TRBJ1-3
DNA: TGTGCCAGCAGCCGGGTTGGCTCTGGAAACACCATATATTTT
CDR3: CASSRVGSGNTIYF

V: TRBV7-2
D: TRBD2
size: .
J: TRBJ2-7
DNA: TGTGCCAGCAGCGGTAGCGGGGCGGCCTACGCGCAGTACTTC
CDR3: CASSGSGAAYAQYF

V: TRBV4-3
D: TRBD1
size: .
J: TRBJ1-6
DNA: TGCGCCAGCAGCCAGGGGACAGGGGATTACTCACCCCTCCACTTT
CDR3: CASSQGTGDYSPLHF

V: TRBV30
D: .
size: .
J: TRBJ2-1
DNA: TGTGCCTGGACCGGGGCCCATGAGCAGTTCTTC
CDR3: CAWTGAHEQFF

V: TRBV24-1
D: .
size: .
J: TRBJ2-1
DNA: TGTGCCACCAGTGATTTGCGTGGGGCAGCCAATGAGCAGTTCTTC
CDR3: CATSDLRGAANEQFF

V: TRBV7-2
D: .
size: .
J: TRBJ1-6
DNA: TGTGCCAGCAGCTTACGGACACCGAATTCACCCCTCCACTTT
CDR3: CASSLRTPNSPLHF

V: TRBV7-9
D: .
size: few
J: TRBJ2-7
DNA: TGTGCCAGCAGCCCCCGAATTCGGGACGAGCAGTACTTC
CDR3: CASSPRIRDEQYF

V: TRBV4-3
D: .
size: few
J: TRBJ1-4
DNA: TGCGCCAGCAGCCAAGATTTCAGTGGAAATGAAAAACTGTTTTTT
CDR3: CASSQDFSGNEKLFF

V: TRBV3-1
D: TRBD1
size: .
J: TRBJ2-7
DNA: TGTGCCAGCAGCCAAGAGCGACATGGGGGACAGCTAATCTCCTACGAGCAGTACTTC
CDR3: CASSQERHGGQLISYEQYF

V: TRBV12-3/TRBV12-4
D: TRBD2
size: .
J: TRBJ2-1
DNA: TGTGCCAGCAGGAAGACTAGCGGGGGAGACAATGAGCAGTTCTTC
CDR3: CASRKTSGGDNEQFF

V: TRBV5-6
D: TRBD1
size: .
J: TRBJ1-5
DNA: TGTGCCAGCAGCTTAGGACAGGGGGTACGTCAGCCCCAGCATTTT
CDR3: CASSLGQGVRQPQHF

V: TRBV4-1
D: .
size: many
J: TRBJ2-7
DNA: TGCGCCAGCAGCCAAGACCTCTACAATGAGCAGTACTTC
CDR3: CASSQDLYNEQYF

V: TRBV6-2/TRBV6-3
D: .
size: .
J: TRBJ1-5
DNA: TGTGCCAGCAGTTACTATGGGAATCAGCCCCAGCATTTT
CDR3: CASSYYGNQPQHF

V: TRBV21-1
D: .
size: .
J: TRBJ2-3
DNA: TGTGCCAGCAGCAAAAAGGGTAGCGGGTGGGAGCGAGATACGCAGTATTTT
CDR3: CASSKKGSGWERDTQYF

V: TRBV5-1
D: .
size: .
J: TRBJ1-6
DNA: TGCGCCAGCAGCTTGTACCCGGGCACAGGAGATAATTCACCCCTCCACTTT
CDR3: CASSLYPGTGDNSPLHF

V: TRBV10-3
D: TRBD1
size: .
J: TRBJ2-5
DNA: TGTGCCATCAGTAAACAGGGGTTGGAAGAGACCCAGTACTTC
CDR3: CAISKQGLEETQYF

V: TRBV7-2
D: TRBD1
size: .
J: TRBJ2-2
DNA: TGTGCCAGCAGCTTCCGGGACAGCCTCACCGGGGAGCTGTTTTTT
CDR3: CASSFRDSLTGELFF

V: TRBV25-1
D: .
size: .
J: TRBJ1-5
DNA: TGTGCCAGCACCCGGGACGGCCAAAATCAGCCCCAGCATTTT
CDR3: CASTRDGQNQPQHF

V: TRBV7-9
D: TRBD2
size: few
J: TRBJ2-5
DNA: TGTGCCATTACCCCGACTAGCGGATACCAAGAGACCCAGTACTTC
CDR3: CAITPTSGYQETQYF

V: TRBV4-1
D: .
size: .
J: TRBJ1-4
DNA: TGCGCCTGCAGCCAAGATCTCTCGTTGAATGAAAAACTGTTTTTT
CDR3: CACSQDLSLNEKLFF

V: TRBV20-1
D: TRBD1
size: few
J: TRBJ2-4
DNA: TGCAGTGCTAGAGCGGACAGGGACCATAACATTCAGTACTTC
CDR3: CSARADRDHNIQYF

V: TRBV5-1
D: .
size: .
J: TRBJ1-1
DNA: TGCGCCAGCAGCATGGGTCTAAACACTGAAGCTTTCTTT
CDR3: CASSMGLNTEAFF

V: TRBV20-1
D: TRBD2
size: .
J: TRBJ2-5
DNA: TGCAGTGCTAGAGGCCTTGGGGGACTAGCGGGTAGGGGCAATGAGCAGTACTTC
CDR3: CSARGLGGLAGRGNEQYF

V: TRBV24-1
D: .
size: .
J: TRBJ1-2
DNA: TGTGCCACCAGTGATTTCAGGCCCGGCGGCTATGGCTACACCTTC
CDR3: CATSDFRPGGYGYTF

V: TRBV30
D: .
size: .
J: TRBJ2-1
DNA: TGTGCCGGGAGTCTCCGACAGAATGAGCAGTTCTTC
CDR3: CAGSLRQNEQFF

V: TRBV15
D: TRBD2
size: once
J: TRBJ2-3
DNA: TGTGCCACCAGCCTGGGACTAGCGGGACGAGATACGCAGTATTTT
CDR3: CATSLGLAGRDTQYF

V: TRBV5-1
D: .
size: .
J: TRBJ2-7
DNA: TGCGCCAGCAGCTTGGATCCCCTACTCTACGAGCAGTACTTC
CDR3: CASSLDPLLYEQYF

V: TRBV15
D: TRBD1
size: few
J: TRBJ2-7
DNA: TGTGCCACCAGCAGCGGACAGGGAGAATACGAGCAGTACTTC
CDR3: CATSSGQGEYEQYF

V: TRBV4-3
D: .
size: .
J: TRBJ1-2
DNA: TGCGCCAGCAGCGGGGATTACTATGGCTACACCTTC
CDR3: CASSGDYYGYTF

V: TRBV4-3
D: TRBD2
size: .
J: TRBJ2-7
DNA: TGCGCCAGCAGCCAAGATGGTCTACTAGCGGCCTCCTACAATGAGCAGTACTTC
CDR3: CASSQDGLLAASYNEQYF

V: TRBV29-1
D: .
size: few
J: TRBJ2-5
DNA: TGCAGCGTTGCACTCCCAGGACAAGAGACCCAGTACTTC
CDR3: CSVALPGQETQYF

V: TRBV18
D: TRBD1
size: .
J: TRBJ2-7
DNA: TGTGCCAGCTCACCCCCCGGGACAGGCAACAATGAGCAGTACTTC
CDR3: CASSPPGTGNNEQYF

V: TRBV4-1
D: .
size: .
J: TRBJ2-7
DNA: TGCGCCAGCAGCCAAGAGTACGTTTCCTACGAGCAGTACTTC
CDR3: CASSQEYVSYEQYF

V: TRBV7-9
D: .
size: .
J: TRBJ1-2
DNA: TGTGCCAGCACGCAGGGTCACTATGGCTACACCTTC
CDR3: CASTQGHYGYTF

V: TRBV4-3
D: TRBD2
size: .
J: TRBJ2-7
DNA: TGCGCCAGCAGCCAAGATTGGTCCGGACTAGCGTCGTACGAGCAGTACTTC
CDR3: CASSQDWSGLASYEQYF